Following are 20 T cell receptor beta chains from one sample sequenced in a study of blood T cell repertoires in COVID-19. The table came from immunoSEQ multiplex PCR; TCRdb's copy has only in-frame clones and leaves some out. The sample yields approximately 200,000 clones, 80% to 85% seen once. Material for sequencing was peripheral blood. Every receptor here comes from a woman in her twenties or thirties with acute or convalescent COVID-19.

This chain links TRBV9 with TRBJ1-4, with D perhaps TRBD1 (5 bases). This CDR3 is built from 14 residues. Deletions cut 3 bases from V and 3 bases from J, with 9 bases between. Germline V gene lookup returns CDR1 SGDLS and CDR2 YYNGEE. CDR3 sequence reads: CASSEAGPNEKLFF. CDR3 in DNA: TGTGCCAGCAGCGAGGCAGGGCCTAATGAAAAACTGTTTTTT. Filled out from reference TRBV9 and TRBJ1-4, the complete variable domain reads DSGVTQTPKHLITATGQRVTLRCSPRSGDLSVYWYQQSLDQGLQFLIQYYNGEERAKGNILERFSAQQFPDLHSELNLSSLELGDSALYFCASSEAGPNEKLFFGSGTQLSVL.

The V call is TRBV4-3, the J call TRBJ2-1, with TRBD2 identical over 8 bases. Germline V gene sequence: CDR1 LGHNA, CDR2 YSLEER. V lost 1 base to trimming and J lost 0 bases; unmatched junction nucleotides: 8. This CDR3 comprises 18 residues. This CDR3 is CASSQGAAGGSSYNEQFF. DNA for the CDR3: TGCGCCAGCAGCCAAGGTGCCGCGGGAGGAAGCTCCTACAATGAGCAGTTCTTC.

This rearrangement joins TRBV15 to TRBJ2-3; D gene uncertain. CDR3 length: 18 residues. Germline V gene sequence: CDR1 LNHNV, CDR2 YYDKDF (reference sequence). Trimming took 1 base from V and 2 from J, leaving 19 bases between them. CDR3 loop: CATSRGKDTRSLTDTQYF. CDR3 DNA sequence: TGTGCCACCAGCAGAGGAAAAGACACCCGAAGTCTCACAGATACGCAGTATTTT. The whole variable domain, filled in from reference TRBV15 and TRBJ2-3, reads DAMVIQNPRYQVTQFGKPVTLSCSQTLNHNVMYWYQQKSSQAPKLLFHYYDKDFNNEADTPDNFQSRRPNTSFCFLDIRSPGLGDTAMYLCATSRGKDTRSLTDTQYFGPGTRLTVL.

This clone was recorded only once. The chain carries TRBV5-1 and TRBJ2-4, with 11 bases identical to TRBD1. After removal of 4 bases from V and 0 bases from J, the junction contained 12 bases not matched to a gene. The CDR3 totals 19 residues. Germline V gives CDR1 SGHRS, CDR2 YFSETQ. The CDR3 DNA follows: TGCGCCAGCAGCGGGGACAGGGGGTCGGGAAGTTTAGCCAAAAACATTCAGTACTTC. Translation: CASSGDRGSGSLAKNIQYF.

The CDR3 loop reads CASSLGIDRYSYEQYF. The CDR3 DNA sequence: TGTGCCAGCAGCTTAGGTATAGACAGGTACTCCTACGAGCAGTACTTC. The chain recombines TRBV7-2 with TRBJ2-7; D perhaps matches TRBD1 (6 bases). The V gene's germline CDR1 is SGHTA and CDR2 FQGNSA. The CDR3 totals 16 residues. Trimming pared 1 base from V and 0 bases from J, leaving 13 bases between.

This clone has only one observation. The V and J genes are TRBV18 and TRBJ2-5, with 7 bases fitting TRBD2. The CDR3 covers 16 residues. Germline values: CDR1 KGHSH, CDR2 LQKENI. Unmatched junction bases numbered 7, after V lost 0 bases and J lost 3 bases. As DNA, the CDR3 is TGTGCCAGCTCACCACCCAACATAGCGGGTAAAGAGACCCAGTACTTC. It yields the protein CASSPPNIAGKETQYF.

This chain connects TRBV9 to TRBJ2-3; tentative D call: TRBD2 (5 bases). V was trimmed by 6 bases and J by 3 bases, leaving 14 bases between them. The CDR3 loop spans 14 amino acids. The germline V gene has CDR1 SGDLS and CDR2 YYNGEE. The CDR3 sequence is CASKTAGTTDTQYF. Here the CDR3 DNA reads TGTGCCAGCAAAACGGCGGGCACTACAGATACGCAGTATTTT.

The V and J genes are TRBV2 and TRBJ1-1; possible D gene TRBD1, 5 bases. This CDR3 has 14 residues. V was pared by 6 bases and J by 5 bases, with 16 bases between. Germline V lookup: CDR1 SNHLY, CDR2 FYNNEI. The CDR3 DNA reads TGTGCCAGCAGAACACCAGGGCTGGGGACTGAAGCTTTCTTT. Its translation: CASRTPGLGTEAFF.

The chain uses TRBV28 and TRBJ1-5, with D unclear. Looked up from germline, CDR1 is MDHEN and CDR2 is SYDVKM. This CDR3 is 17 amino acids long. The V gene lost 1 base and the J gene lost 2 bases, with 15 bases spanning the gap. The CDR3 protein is CASSLSQEGGGNQPQHF. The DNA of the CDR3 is TGTGCCAGCAGTTTATCCCAGGAGGGTGGTGGCAATCAGCCCCAGCATTTT.

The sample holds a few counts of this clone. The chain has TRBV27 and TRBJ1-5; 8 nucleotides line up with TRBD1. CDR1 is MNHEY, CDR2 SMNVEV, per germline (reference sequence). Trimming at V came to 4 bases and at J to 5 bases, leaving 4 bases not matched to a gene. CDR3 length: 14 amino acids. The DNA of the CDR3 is TGTGCCAGCAGTTCGGGACAGGTATATCAGCCCCAGCATTTT. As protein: CASSSGQVYQPQHF.

The DNA for the CDR3 is TGTGCCAGCAGTTTAGGACTAGCGGGAGTTCCGAGCTCCTACGAGCAGTACTTC. This codes for CASSLGLAGVPSSYEQYF. V is TRBV28 and J is TRBJ2-7; 13 bases fit TRBD2. The ends lost 2 bases at V and 0 bases at J; junction bases unmatched: 7. Per the germline V gene, CDR1 is MDHEN and CDR2 is SYDVKM. CDR3 length equals 18 residues.

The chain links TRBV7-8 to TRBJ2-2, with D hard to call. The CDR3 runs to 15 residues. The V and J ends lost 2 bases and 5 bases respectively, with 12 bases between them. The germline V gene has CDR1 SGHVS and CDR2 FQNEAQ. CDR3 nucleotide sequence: TGTGCCAGCAGCTTACTCAGACCCGGGACCGGGGAGCTGTTTTTT. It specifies CASSLLRPGTGELFF.

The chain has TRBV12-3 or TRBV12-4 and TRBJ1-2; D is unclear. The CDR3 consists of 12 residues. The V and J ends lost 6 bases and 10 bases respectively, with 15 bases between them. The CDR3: CASSPSEWYYTF. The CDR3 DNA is TGTGCCAGCAGCCCCTCCGAGTGGTACTACACCTTC.

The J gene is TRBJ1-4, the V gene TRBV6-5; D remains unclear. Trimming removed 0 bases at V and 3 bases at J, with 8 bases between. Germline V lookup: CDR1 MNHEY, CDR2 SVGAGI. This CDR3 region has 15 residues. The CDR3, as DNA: TGTGCCAGCAGTTACTCATGGGGAGCTAATGAAAAACTGTTTTTT. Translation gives CASSYSWGANEKLFF.

The CDR3 sequence is CASSEEPYSNQPQHF. In nucleotides, the CDR3 is TGTGCCAGCAGTGAAGAGCCTTATAGCAATCAGCCCCAGCATTTT. The chain has TRBV6-1 and TRBJ1-5; D uncertain. This CDR3 is built from 15 residues. Trimming removed 1 base from V and 0 bases from J, with 7 bases in between. Looked up from germline, CDR1 is MNHNS and CDR2 is SASEGT.

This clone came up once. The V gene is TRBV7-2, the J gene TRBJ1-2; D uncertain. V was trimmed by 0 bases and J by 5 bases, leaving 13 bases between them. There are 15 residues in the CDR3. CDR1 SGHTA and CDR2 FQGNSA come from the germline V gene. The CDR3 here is CASSLAVGGFYGYTF. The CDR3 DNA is TGTGCCAGCAGCTTAGCGGTGGGAGGGTTTTATGGCTACACCTTC.

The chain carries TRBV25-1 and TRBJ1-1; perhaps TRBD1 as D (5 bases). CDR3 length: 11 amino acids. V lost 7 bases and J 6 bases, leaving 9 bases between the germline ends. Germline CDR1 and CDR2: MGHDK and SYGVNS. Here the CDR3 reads CASTGLAEAFF. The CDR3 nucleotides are TGTGCCAGCACGGGACTCGCTGAAGCTTTCTTT.

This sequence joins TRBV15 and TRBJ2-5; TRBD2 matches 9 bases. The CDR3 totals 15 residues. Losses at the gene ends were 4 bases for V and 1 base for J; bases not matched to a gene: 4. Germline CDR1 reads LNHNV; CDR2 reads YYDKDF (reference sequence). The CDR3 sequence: CATSTSGTPQETQYF. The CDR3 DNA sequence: TGTGCCACCAGCACTAGCGGGACTCCCCAAGAGACCCAGTACTTC.

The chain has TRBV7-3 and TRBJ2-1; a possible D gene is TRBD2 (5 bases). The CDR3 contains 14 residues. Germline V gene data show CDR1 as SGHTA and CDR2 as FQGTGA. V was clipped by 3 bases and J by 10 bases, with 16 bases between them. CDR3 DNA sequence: TGTGCCAGCAGCTTGCTAGCAAAATCCAACGAGCAGTTCTTC. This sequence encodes CASSLLAKSNEQFF.

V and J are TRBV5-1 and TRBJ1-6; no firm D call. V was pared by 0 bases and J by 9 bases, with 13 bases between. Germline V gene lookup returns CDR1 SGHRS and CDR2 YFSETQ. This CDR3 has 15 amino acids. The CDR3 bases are TGCGCCAGCAGCTTGGTTAGCATTGGAAGTTCACCCCTCCACTTT. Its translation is CASSLVSIGSSPLHF.